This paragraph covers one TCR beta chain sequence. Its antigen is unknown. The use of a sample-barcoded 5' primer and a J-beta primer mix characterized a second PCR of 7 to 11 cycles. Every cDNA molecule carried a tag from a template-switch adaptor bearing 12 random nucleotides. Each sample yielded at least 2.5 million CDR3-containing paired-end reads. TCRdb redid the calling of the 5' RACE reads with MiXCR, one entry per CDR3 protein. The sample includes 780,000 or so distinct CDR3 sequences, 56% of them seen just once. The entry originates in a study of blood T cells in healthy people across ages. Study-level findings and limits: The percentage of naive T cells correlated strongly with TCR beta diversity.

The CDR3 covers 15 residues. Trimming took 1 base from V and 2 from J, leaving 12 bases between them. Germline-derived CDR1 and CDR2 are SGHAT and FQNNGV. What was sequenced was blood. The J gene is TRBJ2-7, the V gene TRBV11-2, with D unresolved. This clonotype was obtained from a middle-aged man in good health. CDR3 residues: CASSLGPEKPYEQYF. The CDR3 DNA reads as TGTGCCAGCAGCTTAGGACCAGAGAAACCCTACGAGCAGTACTTC.